This record looks at one T cell receptor (beta chain) sequence and its context. Germline-derived CDR1 and CDR2 are MNHEY and SMNVEV (reference sequence). The V end lost 6 bases, the J end lost 4 bases, and 11 bases lay between the germline ends. This CDR3 spans 13 amino acids. Original handling: Estimated nucleated cell counts came from reference gene primer amplification. Profiling relied on immunoSEQ multiplex PCR, and the TCRdb table lists in-frame clones only, not all of them. The V and J calls and clone size were taken over from that table, and D and trimming were inferred from the DNA. This sample has roughly 27,000 clones, with roughly 90% found just once. This entry comes from a study of blood T cell repertoires in COVID-19. The wider study: The samples span acute and convalescent COVID-19 from the United States, Italy and Spain.

V usage is TRBV27 and J usage is TRBJ2-3; D gene uncertain. The receptor's source is a human donor in a cohort sampled during active COVID-19. Sequencing was done on a sample of peripheral blood. The CDR3: CASRLLLADTQYF. CDR3 sequence (DNA): TGTGCCAGCAGGCTACTCCTGGCAGATACGCAGTATTTT.